This T cell receptor (beta chain) is from a study of blood T cell repertoires in COVID-19. Study context: Sources were T cells, B-cell-depleted T cells, or PBMCs; the material itself was cDNA or gDNA.

The CDR3 has 14 amino acids. V gave up 5 bases and J gave up 3 bases, with 10 bases separating them. CDR1 is LNHDA and CDR2 is SQIVND in the germline V gene (reference sequence). Profiling relied on immunoSEQ multiplex PCR, and the TCRdb table lists in-frame clones only, not all of them. Here the sample spans roughly 150,000 clones, approximately 82% being singletons. This clonotype was sampled from a human donor with acute or convalescent COVID-19. The donor label of this sample is uncertain. Sequences were obtained from peripheral blood. The chain carries TRBV19 and TRBJ1-4; no clear D gene. The CDR3, as DNA: TGTGCCAGTAGTTTAGGGCGGGCTAATGAAAAACTGTTTTTT. Residues: CASSLGRANEKLFF.